Below are 31 T cell receptor beta chains sequenced from a single sample in a study of shared clonotypes between healthy human individuals. Measured with immunoSEQ multiplex PCR; TCRdb has only the in-frame clones, and not every one. The repertoire holds a few million clones, with more than 80% as singletons. The specimen sequenced was naive CD4+ T cells from PBMCs. Subset indicated: CD45RA+ positively selected. The source is a man aged 18 to 35 in good health. Some clones in this sample may be carry-over from other donors' samples.

The V and J genes are TRBV7-9 and TRBJ1-5; no reliable D call. Trimming removed 3 bases from V and 1 base from J, with 16 bases in between. Germline V lookup: CDR1 SEHNR, CDR2 FQNEAQ (reference sequence). The CDR3 is 17 residues long. The CDR3 protein is CASSLDRGMGSNQPQHF. For the CDR3, the DNA is TGTGCCAGCAGCTTGGACCGAGGGATGGGGAGCAATCAGCCCCAGCATTTT.

This chain links TRBV7-3 with TRBJ2-2; 9 bases fit TRBD2. The CDR3 has 17 residues. J lost 0 bases, V lost 5 bases, and 7 bases had no gene match. Per germline, CDR1 SGHTA and CDR2 FQGTGA. CDR3 coding DNA: TGTGCCAGCAGCCCTTTGACTAGCGGAACGAACACCGGGGAGCTGTTTTTT. Residues: CASSPLTSGTNTGELFF.

This clone was detected once. The chain is built from TRBV7-2 and TRBJ2-1; D is undetermined. Trimming removed 7 bases at V and 7 bases at J, with 17 bases between. CDR3 length equals 14 residues. Germline loops: CDR1 SGHTA, CDR2 FQGNSA. Here the CDR3 DNA reads TGTGCCAGCATCACGTGGGTGGGATGGAATGAGCAGTTCTTC. It translates to CASITWVGWNEQFF. The full variable domain, rest sourced from reference TRBV7-2 and TRBJ2-1, is GAGVSQSPSNKVTEKGKDVELRCDPISGHTALYWYRQSLGQGLEFLIYFQGNSAPDKSGLPSDRFSAERTGGSVSTLTIQRTQQEDSAVYLCASITWVGWNEQFFGPGTRLTVL.

This clone was found once. The J gene is TRBJ2-1, the V gene TRBV18; D perhaps matches TRBD2 (6 bases). V was shortened by 6 bases and J by 8 bases, with 17 bases between the two germline ends. The germline V gene has CDR1 KGHSH and CDR2 LQKENI. The CDR3 is 14 residues long. The CDR3 DNA is TGTGCCAGCTCCCACGGAGTAGCGGAATATGAGCAGTTCTTC. Amino acid sequence: CASSHGVAEYEQFF.

With respect to this clone: The sample holds other DNA sequences that translate to the same CDR3. This chain uses TRBV9 with TRBJ2-5; 15 bases are a match to TRBD2. Losses at the gene ends were 3 bases for V and 5 bases for J; bases not matched to a gene: 5. The CDR3 covers 16 residues. CDR1 and CDR2 (germline): SGDLS, YYNGEE. CDR3 residues: CASSGGLAGGPETQYF. The CDR3 DNA sequence: TGTGCCAGCAGCGGTGGACTAGCGGGAGGGCCGGAGACCCAGTACTTC.

The chain recombines TRBV6-6 with TRBJ2-2, with 10 bases that match TRBD1. V lost 4 bases and J lost 7; bases outside the gene matches: 3. CDR1 and CDR2 from the germline V gene are MNHNY and SVGAGI (reference sequence). The length of the CDR3 is 14 residues. The CDR3, as DNA: TGTGCCAGCAGTTTAGACAGGGGGCGCGGGGAGCTGTTTTTT. Encoded protein: CASSLDRGRGELFF.

This chain links TRBV27 with TRBJ1-5; no reliable D call. CDR1 MNHEY and CDR2 SMNVEV come from the germline V gene (reference sequence). This CDR3 comprises 13 residues. V was shortened by 2 bases and J by 9 bases, with 11 bases between the two germline ends. In DNA form, the CDR3 reads TGTGCCAGCAGTTTAAAAGGCTCTACGCCCCAGCATTTT. The encoded protein is CASSLKGSTPQHF.

V usage is TRBV6-5 and J usage is TRBJ1-2; perhaps TRBD1 as D (5 bases). Trimming left V 2 bases short and J 4 bases short, with 17 bases between. This CDR3 is built from 16 residues. CDR1 is MNHEY and CDR2 is SVGAGI in the germline V gene. The CDR3 is CASSYRGVGAGYGYTF. CDR3 bases: TGTGCCAGCAGTTACCGTGGGGTAGGGGCAGGCTATGGCTACACCTTC.

CDR3 in DNA: TGTGCCAGCAGTGCGGCAGGGAGAGGTGGCAATCAGCCCCAGCATTTT. Translation gives CASSAAGRGGNQPQHF. The chain carries TRBV2 and TRBJ1-5; maybe TRBD1 (5 bases). Germline V lookup: CDR1 SNHLY, CDR2 FYNNEI. V was pared by 4 bases and J by 2 bases, with 15 bases between. The CDR3 loop spans 16 amino acids.

This rearrangement joins TRBV12-5 to TRBJ2-5; TRBD1 is a possible D gene (7 bases). Trimming removed 6 bases at V and 5 bases at J, with 13 bases between. Germline CDR1 reads LGHNT; CDR2 reads FRNRAP. CDR3 length equals 13 residues. CDR3 coding DNA: TGTGCTAGTGGGACAGGGACTTGGGAGACCCAGTACTTC. Its translation: CASGTGTWETQYF.

V usage is TRBV6-1 and J usage is TRBJ2-7, with 7 bases identical to TRBD1. V was pared by 4 bases and J by 4 bases, with 7 bases of the junction left unmatched. The germline V gene encodes CDR1 MNHNS and CDR2 SASEGT. The CDR3 loop spans 14 amino acids. The CDR3 region has the DNA TGTGCCAGCAGTGGACCGACAGGGCTGTACGAGCAGTACTTC. Protein product: CASSGPTGLYEQYF.

Remarks on this clone: This may arise from a read error, as a much more abundant clone is one base away. The sample contains more than one DNA sequence encoding this CDR3. The V and J genes are TRBV6-5 and TRBJ1-1, with 7 bases fitting TRBD1. There are 13 residues in the CDR3. The V and J ends lost 5 bases and 1 base, in that order; junction bases with no gene match: 1. Germline V gives CDR1 MNHEY, CDR2 SVGAGI. The CDR3 loop reads CASSRQGNTEAFF. The CDR3 DNA sequence: TGTGCCAGCAGTCGACAGGGGAACACTGAAGCTTTCTTT.

CDR3 sequence (DNA): TGTGCCAGCAGTTTACTCAGGGAACTTGAAGCTTTCTTT. Translating it yields CASSLLRELEAFF. V gene TRBV28 combines with J gene TRBJ1-1; a weak D match, TRBD1 (5 bases). V lost 2 bases to trimming and J lost 7 bases, with 11 bases between them. Germline CDR1 reads MDHEN; CDR2 reads SYDVKM. This CDR3 spans 13 amino acids.

The CDR3 DNA is TGCGCCAGCACCCGGGACAGCTACGAGCAGTACTTC. This translates into CASTRDSYEQYF. V is TRBV5-1 and J is TRBJ2-7; TRBD1 aligns across 7 bases. CDR3 length: 12 residues. Unmatched junction bases numbered 3, after V lost 6 bases and J lost 3 bases. The germline CDR1 and CDR2 sequences are SGHRS and YFSETQ.

The chain employs TRBV28 and TRBJ1-3; no firm D call. Per germline, CDR1 MDHEN and CDR2 SYDVKM. The CDR3 is 13 amino acids. Trimming shortened V by 2 bases and J by 6 bases, and 8 bases separated the two germline ends. The CDR3 sequence: CASSLGPTNTIYF. In DNA, the CDR3 is TGTGCCAGCAGTTTAGGGCCAACAAACACCATATATTTT.

This clone was observed a single time. The rearrangement joins TRBV2 to TRBJ2-7, with 12 bases matching TRBD1. CDR3 length equals 14 residues. CDR1 and CDR2 from the germline V gene are SNHLY and FYNNEI. J was trimmed by 4 bases and V by 7 bases; bases with no gene match: 5. The CDR3 region is CASKRDRGLYEQYF. CDR3 bases: TGTGCCAGCAAAAGGGACAGGGGGCTTTACGAGCAGTACTTC.

This chain joins TRBV7-6 and TRBJ1-2; TRBD1 matches 9 bases. The CDR3 spans 16 residues. V shed 3 bases, J shed 2 bases, and the junction held 7 bases outside the gene matches. Germline V gives CDR1 SGHVS, CDR2 FNYEAQ. The CDR3 spells CASSFGYRGLNYGYTF. As DNA, the CDR3 is TGTGCCAGCAGCTTCGGGTACAGGGGGCTGAACTATGGCTACACCTTC. Using reference TRBV7-6 and TRBJ1-2 for the parts outside the CDR3, the full variable domain is GAGVSQSPRYKVTKRGQDVALRCDPISGHVSLYWYRQALGQGPEFLTYFNYEAQQDKSGLPNDRFSAERPEGSISTLTIQRTEQRDSAMYRCASSFGYRGLNYGYTFGSGTRLTVV.

V gene TRBV4-2 combines with J gene TRBJ1-5, with a tentative D call TRBD1 (6 bases). The V and J ends lost 4 bases and 1 base respectively, with 17 bases between them. Germline-derived CDR1 and CDR2 are LGHNA and YNFKEQ. The CDR3 covers 17 residues. CDR3 in amino acids: CASSPGLYRESNQPQHF. The CDR3 bases are TGTGCCAGCAGCCCGGGGCTTTACAGGGAAAGCAATCAGCCCCAGCATTTT.

As to this clone: The sample has other DNA sequences that encode this CDR3 too. The rearrangement uses TRBV18 and TRBJ2-7; TRBD1 agrees at 10 bases. CDR1 is KGHSH, CDR2 LQKENI, per germline. The V gene end was trimmed by 3 bases and the J gene end by 5 bases; junction bases not matched to a gene: 4. The CDR3 loop spans 14 amino acids. Here the CDR3 reads CASSPRTGGDEQYF. In nucleotides, the CDR3 is TGTGCCAGCTCACCGCGGACAGGGGGGGACGAGCAGTACTTC.

The rearrangement uses TRBV5-1 and TRBJ1-4, with TRBD1 identical over 7 bases. V lost 3 bases and J lost 13; bases outside the gene matches: 9. CDR3 size: 13 residues. Germline V gene lookup returns CDR1 SGHRS and CDR2 YFSETQ. CDR3 amino acids: CASSSETGSRLFF. The CDR3 nucleotides read TGCGCCAGCAGCTCCGAGACAGGGTCCAGACTGTTTTTT.

The chain is built from TRBV28 and TRBJ2-3; D ambiguous. The V gene's germline CDR1 is MDHEN and CDR2 SYDVKM. The CDR3 length is 16 residues. Trimming took 3 bases from V and 0 from J, leaving 13 bases between them. DNA of the CDR3: TGTGCCAGCAGTTTGTTTCCTAGAACTAGCACAGATACGCAGTATTTT. Encoded protein: CASSLFPRTSTDTQYF.

About this clone itself: This sample also contains other DNA sequences that code for the same CDR3. V is TRBV20-1 and J is TRBJ2-3; D not resolved. V lost 6 bases, J lost 6 bases, and 1 base lay in between. Germline CDR1 is DFQATT and CDR2 is SNEGSKA (reference sequence). The CDR3 is 8 residues long. In DNA, the CDR3 is TGCAGTGCCGATACGCAGTATTTT. It encodes CSADTQYF.

This clone was counted a few times. Other nucleotide sequences in the sample specify the same CDR3. CDR3 in DNA: TGTGCCAGCAGCCCACAGTCTAACTATGGCTACACCTTC. Protein: CASSPQSNYGYTF. The chain carries TRBV6-5 and TRBJ1-2; no clear D gene. The CDR3 spans 13 residues. Germline assignment: CDR1 MNHEY and CDR2 SVGAGI. Trimming cost V 6 bases and J 0 bases, with 8 bases left between them.

The chain employs TRBV28 and TRBJ2-1; maybe TRBD2 (5 bases). The CDR3 has 12 amino acids. Germline CDR1 and CDR2: MDHEN and SYDVKM. Trimming removed 7 bases at V and 6 bases at J, with 10 bases between. The CDR3 here is CASTNRGNEQFF. The CDR3 DNA reads as TGTGCCAGCACCAACCGGGGCAATGAGCAGTTCTTC.

The chain carries TRBV4-2 and TRBJ2-5; no definite D call. Trimming took off 0 bases at V and 2 bases at J, with 13 bases between the two ends. Per the germline V gene, CDR1 is LGHNA and CDR2 is YNFKEQ. The CDR3 is 16 residues long. CDR3 residues: CASSQEPLLEQETQYF. CDR3 in DNA: TGTGCCAGCAGCCAAGAGCCACTGTTGGAGCAAGAGACCCAGTACTTC.

This CDR3 is CASSAHPDRPLSQPQHF. The CDR3 DNA is TGTGCCAGTAGTGCACACCCCGACAGGCCTTTGTCTCAGCCCCAGCATTTT. This chain connects TRBV19 to TRBJ1-5, with D tentatively TRBD1 (6 bases). V gave up 5 bases and J gave up 6 bases, with 23 bases separating them. Germline V CDR1 and CDR2: LNHDA, SQIVND (reference sequence). The CDR3 covers 17 residues.

The rearrangement joins TRBV5-1 to TRBJ1-1, with a possible D match to TRBD1 (5 bases). Between the trimmed V and J ends, which lost 4 bases and 0 bases, there was a span of 13 bases. The CDR3 consists of 15 residues. Germline V gene lookup returns CDR1 SGHRS and CDR2 YFSETQ. The CDR3 DNA follows: TGCGCCAGCAGCGGGGGGGTCCCCATGAACACTGAAGCTTTCTTT. Its protein is CASSGGVPMNTEAFF.

This clone showed up just a few times. This chain joins TRBV6-5 and TRBJ1-2; D is unclear. V was pared by 1 base and J by 8 bases, with 11 bases between. The CDR3 covers 13 residues. Germline CDR1 reads MNHEY; CDR2 reads SVGAGI. The CDR3 DNA follows: TGTGCCAGCAGTTACTTGAACACGGAGGGCTACACCTTC. Residues: CASSYLNTEGYTF.

CDR3 sequence reads: CASSDHGAQGSNQPQHF. CDR3 DNA: TGTGCCAGCAGCGACCACGGCGCCCAGGGGAGTAATCAGCCCCAGCATTTT. The chain recombines TRBV28 with TRBJ1-5, with a possible D match to TRBD1 (6 bases). Trimming left V 6 bases short and J 4 bases short, with 22 bases between. There are 17 residues in the CDR3. The V gene's germline CDR1 is MDHEN and CDR2 SYDVKM.

The V and J genes are TRBV28 and TRBJ2-7, with a possible D match to TRBD2 (5 bases). Germline V CDR1 and CDR2: MDHEN, SYDVKM. Trimming cost V 8 bases and J 4 bases, with 12 bases left between them. The CDR3 contains 12 residues. This chain's CDR3 is CASLGVGYEQYF. CDR3 in DNA: TGTGCCAGCCTCGGGGTGGGGTACGAGCAGTACTTC.

The V gene is TRBV5-1, the J gene TRBJ2-7, with 8 bases fitting TRBD1. Trimming at V came to 3 bases and at J to 0 bases, leaving 26 bases not matched to a gene. Germline V CDR1 and CDR2: SGHRS, YFSETQ. This CDR3 contains 22 residues. DNA of the CDR3: TGCGCCAGCAGCTATACCGGGACAGGAAGGGCAGCGGGTAGATTGGGCTCCTACGAGCAGTACTTC. Protein product: CASSYTGTGRAAGRLGSYEQYF. The full variable domain, with the rest looked up from reference TRBV5-1 and TRBJ2-7, is KAGVTQTPRYLIKTRGQQVTLSCSPISGHRSVSWYQQTPGQGLQFLFEYFSETQRNKGNFPGRFSGRQFSNSRSEMNVSTLELGDSALYLCASSYTGTGRAAGRLGSYEQYFGPGTRLTVT.